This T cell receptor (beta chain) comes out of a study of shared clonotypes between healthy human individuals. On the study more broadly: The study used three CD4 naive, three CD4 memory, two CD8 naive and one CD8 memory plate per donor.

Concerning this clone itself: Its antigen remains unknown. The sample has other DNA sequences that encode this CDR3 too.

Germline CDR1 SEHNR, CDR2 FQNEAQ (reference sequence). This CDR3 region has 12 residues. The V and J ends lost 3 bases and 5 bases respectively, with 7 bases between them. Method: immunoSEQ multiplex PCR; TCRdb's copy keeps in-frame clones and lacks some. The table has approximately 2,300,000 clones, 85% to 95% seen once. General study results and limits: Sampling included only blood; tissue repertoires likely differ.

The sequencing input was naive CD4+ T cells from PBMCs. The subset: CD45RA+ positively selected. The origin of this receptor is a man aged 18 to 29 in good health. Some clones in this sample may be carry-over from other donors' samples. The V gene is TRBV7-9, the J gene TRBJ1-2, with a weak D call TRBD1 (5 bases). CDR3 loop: CASSLGEYGYTF. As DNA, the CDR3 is TGTGCCAGCAGCTTGGGGGAGTATGGCTACACCTTC.